The clone carrying this T cell receptor beta chain was counted between two and nine times. Its antigen is still unknown. The data are from a study of regulatory T cells in long-lasting Graves disease. Germline-derived CDR1 and CDR2 are MNHEY and SVGEGT. This CDR3 has 15 residues. Trimming left V 0 bases short and J 0 bases short, with 5 bases between. Relying on iRepertoire HTBI primers and Arm-PCR of CDR3 regions, the team built TCR beta libraries. TCRdb processed the multiplex PCR reads anew with MiXCR; each CDR3 protein has one entry. The data contain 580,000 or so distinct CDR3 sequences, roughly a sixth of them singletons. Documented time point: newly diagnosed GD, antithyroid drugs for less than 3 months. RNA extracted from PBMCs served as the sequencing template. Study-wide results and caveats: Clonotypes that were public and shared totalled around 2,700 in persistent patients versus over 800 in new patients.

These data were also filed under a second study, of T cells in Graves' hyperthyroidism and ophthalmopathy.

The TCR was taken from a man aged 18 to 30 with Graves disease. The specimen comprised peripheral blood mononuclear cells (PBMCs), sampled at new diagnosis, from a patient treated with antithyroid drugs. V usage is TRBV6-2 or TRBV6-3 and J usage is TRBJ2-2, with D unresolved. This CDR3 reads CASSYSASNTGELFF. CDR3 nucleotides: TGTGCCAGCAGTTACTCAGCCTCGAACACCGGGGAGCTGTTTTTT.